The T cell receptor beta chain described here comes from a study of CD8 T cells in ankylosing spondylitis. Study-wide results and caveats: CD8+ disease-linked clones were present at relatively low frequencies in blood. One TCR beta motif, made up of roughly eight highly homologous variants, appeared characteristic of ankylosing spondylitis blood.

It was by quantitative 5'-RACE with molecular barcodes that TCR beta libraries were made. MiXCR, run by TCRdb on the 5' RACE reads, gives a single entry per CDR3 protein. The table shows 250,000 to 300,000 distinct CDR3 sequences, with roughly 20% occurring only once. V dropped 5 bases and J dropped 1; count of bases not matched to a gene: 13. The germline gives CDR1 SGHAT, CDR2 FQNNGV. This CDR3 contains 18 residues. This clonotype was picked up a small number of times. What it binds is not known. Sequencing was done on a sample of blood, either unsorted or a sorted T cell fraction (not recorded which). The V gene is TRBV11-2, the J gene TRBJ2-2; 7 bases fit TRBD2. The TCR comes from a male donor with ankylosing spondylitis or in good health (not recorded which). CDR3 loop: CASSVRVVASGNTGELFF. The DNA for the CDR3 is TGTGCCAGCAGCGTCCGCGTGGTGGCTAGCGGGAACACCGGGGAGCTGTTTTTT. Based on the CDR3 plus reference TRBV11-2 and TRBJ2-2, the full variable domain is EAGVAQSPRYKIIEKRQSVAFWCNPISGHATLYWYQQILGQGPKLLIQFQNNGVVDDSQLPKDRFSAERLKGVDSTLKIQPAKLEDSAVYLCASSVRVVASGNTGELFFGEGSRLTVL.